The 25 T cell receptor beta chains in this list originate from one sample, sequenced in a study of blood T cell repertoires in COVID-19 (dated by TCRdb to 2018 to 2021). Library preparation employed the immunoSEQ multiplex PCR assay. TCRdb's version of the immuneACCESS table is confined to in-frame rearrangements and falls short of the full clone set. An unresolved V gene accounts for under half of the shortfall where checked; the remainder is of unknown origin. The sample data list tens of thousands of clones, and 85% to 90% of these were observed just once. The top ten hold approximately 12% of the sample. Sequencing used peripheral blood. The source of these receptors is a man older than 75 with acute or convalescent COVID-19.

The chain uses TRBV29-1 and TRBJ1-2, with D maybe TRBD1 (5 bases). Germline V CDR1 and CDR2: SQVTM, ANQGSEA. The V end lost 7 bases, the J end lost 3 bases, and 21 bases lay between the germline ends. The CDR3 length is 15 residues. The CDR3 bases are TGCAGCGAACCACCCAAGGACACTGCTCACTATGGCTACACCTTC. This encodes CSEPPKDTAHYGYTF.

The V and J genes are TRBV11-2 and TRBJ2-2; 13 nucleotides agree with TRBD2. Unmatched junction bases numbered 5, after V lost 2 bases and J lost 5 bases. Germline V gene lookup returns CDR1 SGHAT and CDR2 FQNNGV. The CDR3 length is 17 residues. In nucleotides, the CDR3 is TGTGCCAGCAGCTTAACTAGCGGGGGGGCCAGGACCGGGGAGCTGTTTTTT. This gives the protein CASSLTSGGARTGELFF.

The genes are TRBV11-2 and TRBJ2-1, with TRBD1 matching 10 bases. The J segment lost 5 bases and the V segment lost 3 bases, leaving 4 bases of the junction unmatched. CDR1 and CDR2 from the germline V gene are SGHAT and FQNNGV. The CDR3 has 15 amino acids. The DNA of the CDR3 is TGTGCCAGCAGCTTCCGGGGGACAGGGGACAATGAGCAGTTCTTC. Translated, it gives CASSFRGTGDNEQFF. The entire variable domain, with the rest obtained from reference TRBV11-2 and TRBJ2-1, is as follows: EAGVAQSPRYKIIEKRQSVAFWCNPISGHATLYWYQQILGQGPKLLIQFQNNGVVDDSQLPKDRFSAERLKGVDSTLKIQPAKLEDSAVYLCASSFRGTGDNEQFFGPGTRLTVL.

CDR3 coding DNA: TGCGCCAGCAGCCAAGATAACGGTTATAGCAATCAGCCCCAGCATTTT. Amino acid sequence: CASSQDNGYSNQPQHF. The chain has TRBV4-1 and TRBJ1-5; D gene ambiguous. The germline V gene encodes CDR1 MGHRA and CDR2 YSYEKL. The CDR3 is 16 amino acids. V lost 0 bases, J lost 0 bases, and 9 bases lay in between.

The CDR3 DNA reads as TGTGCCAGCAGCCCCGGGACAGGGGGAATACTCTACGAGCAGTACTTC. Its protein is CASSPGTGGILYEQYF. The chain combines TRBV5-4 with TRBJ2-7, with 11 bases lining up with TRBD1. CDR3 length equals 16 residues. The germline gives CDR1 SGHNT, CDR2 YYREEE (reference sequence). J gave up 3 bases and V 4 bases, and 9 bases lay outside the gene matches.

The rearrangement joins TRBV7-8 to TRBJ2-2; maybe TRBD2 (5 bases). The CDR3 sequence is 16 residues long. Germline lookup yields CDR1 SGHVS and CDR2 FQNEAQ. V was shortened by 5 bases and J by 0 bases, with 13 bases between the two germline ends. CDR3 protein: CASSRGTLANTGELFF. In DNA, the CDR3 is TGTGCCAGCAGCCGGGGTACTCTAGCGAACACCGGGGAGCTGTTTTTT.

The chain has TRBV15 and TRBJ2-1; maybe TRBD1 (6 bases). The CDR3 spans 16 residues. The V gene's germline CDR1 is LNHNV and CDR2 YYDKDF (reference sequence). V lost 0 bases, J lost 7 bases, and 16 bases lay in between. The CDR3 region is CATSREGAGAGNEQFF. The CDR3 bases are TGTGCCACCAGCAGAGAAGGGGCAGGGGCTGGGAATGAGCAGTTCTTC.

The CDR3 region has the DNA TGCAGCGTTGGGGCCCTCGCCAAAAACATTCAGTACTTC. This translates into CSVGALAKNIQYF. This chain connects TRBV29-1 to TRBJ2-4; unclear D gene. V was clipped by 4 bases and J by 1 base, with 8 bases between them. This CDR3 contains 13 residues. Germline CDR1 is SQVTM and CDR2 is ANQGSEA.

This chain uses TRBV16 with TRBJ1-5, with a weak D call TRBD1 (5 bases). The CDR3 is 19 residues long. From germline, CDR1 is KGHSY and CDR2 FQNENV. Trimming pared 0 bases from V and 5 bases from J, leaving 23 bases between. The DNA for the CDR3 is TGTGCCAGCAGCCAATCCGGATTGCAGGGTTATACTGGCGATCAGCCCCAGCATTTT. Its protein product is CASSQSGLQGYTGDQPQHF.

This clone was seen only a few times. V usage is TRBV19 and J usage is TRBJ1-3; 7 bases are shared with TRBD1. CDR3 length: 17 residues. Looked up from germline, CDR1 is LNHDA and CDR2 is SQIVND (reference sequence). J lost 0 bases, V lost 6 bases, and 11 bases had no gene match. In DNA, the CDR3 is TGTGCCAGTAGCTACGGAGGGGGCCTCTTCTCTGGAAACACCATATATTTT. Amino acid sequence: CASSYGGGLFSGNTIYF.

The chain has TRBV10-3 and TRBJ2-4; 9 bases fit TRBD1. There are 17 residues in the CDR3. Germline V gene data show CDR1 as ENHRY and CDR2 as SYGVKD. With 0 bases clipped from V and 11 bases from J, the junction kept 14 bases outside the gene matches. Here the CDR3 reads CAISESNLPGQGPVQYF. CDR3 nucleotides: TGTGCCATCAGTGAGTCGAACCTCCCGGGACAGGGACCGGTTCAGTACTTC.

In the case of this clone: The sample holds other DNA sequences that translate to the same CDR3. This chain uses TRBV7-9 with TRBJ2-7, with TRBD1 identical over 9 bases. V dropped 1 base and J dropped 0; count of bases not matched to a gene: 1. This CDR3 is 15 amino acids long. From germline, CDR1 is SEHNR and CDR2 FQNEAQ (reference sequence). The CDR3 here is CASSLVGQGSYEQYF. CDR3 DNA sequence: TGTGCCAGCAGCTTAGTGGGACAGGGCTCCTACGAGCAGTACTTC.

The chain combines TRBV11-2 with TRBJ1-1; unclear D gene. This CDR3 comprises 12 residues. Germline CDR1 SGHAT, CDR2 FQNNGV. Trimming cost V 5 bases and J 6 bases, with 10 bases left between them. The CDR3 sequence is CASSLGPSEAFF. CDR3 DNA sequence: TGTGCCAGCAGCCTCGGTCCCTCTGAAGCTTTCTTT.

The genes are TRBV30 and TRBJ1-6, with 7 bases identical to TRBD1. V shed 3 bases, J shed 8 bases, and the junction held 7 bases outside the gene matches. This CDR3 has 14 amino acids. The V gene's germline CDR1 is GTSNPN and CDR2 SVGIG (reference sequence). CDR3 protein: CAWRGGQVDSPLHF. The CDR3 coding sequence is TGTGCCTGGAGGGGAGGACAGGTTGATTCACCCCTCCACTTT.

J is TRBJ1-3 and V is TRBV28; 12 bases fit TRBD1. The V segment lost 2 bases and the J segment 2 bases; nucleotides outside the gene matches: 10. Germline CDR1 reads MDHEN; CDR2 reads SYDVKM. CDR3 length equals 19 residues. The CDR3 here is CASSLIWGQGASTGNTIYF. In nucleotides, the CDR3 is TGTGCCAGCAGTTTAATTTGGGGACAGGGGGCATCTACTGGAAACACCATATATTTT. The entire variable domain, with the rest obtained from reference TRBV28 and TRBJ1-3, is as follows: DVKVTQSSRYLVKRTGEKVFLECVQDMDHENMFWYRQDPGLGLRLIYFSYDVKMKEKGDIPEGYSVSREKKERFSLILESASTNQTSMYLCASSLIWGQGASTGNTIYFGEGSWLTVV.

The chain combines TRBV27 with TRBJ2-1; 8 positions match TRBD2. Germline loops: CDR1 MNHEY, CDR2 SMNVEV (reference sequence). Trimming cost V 6 bases and J 6 bases; bases outside gene matches: 19. The CDR3 is 18 residues long. The DNA of the CDR3 is TGTGCCAGCAGCCGACTTACTCTGACTAGCGAGTTTGGCAATGAGCAGTTCTTC. Translated: CASSRLTLTSEFGNEQFF.

V gene TRBV5-6 combines with J gene TRBJ2-2; the match to TRBD2 covers 10 bases. J was trimmed by 5 bases and V by 5 bases; bases with no gene match: 3. Germline V gene data show CDR1 as SGHDT and CDR2 as YYEEEE. This CDR3 region has 14 residues. The CDR3 DNA reads TGTGCCAGCAGGGGACTAGCGCGGACCGGGGAGCTGTTTTTT. Amino acid sequence: CASRGLARTGELFF.

This clone was counted once. The V call is TRBV28, the J call TRBJ1-1; D not certain. This CDR3 region has 12 residues. Trimming cost V 7 bases and J 0 bases, with 6 bases left between them. Germline V gene lookup returns CDR1 MDHEN and CDR2 SYDVKM. DNA of the CDR3: TGTGCCAGCAAGAGCTTGAACACTGAAGCTTTCTTT. Amino acids: CASKSLNTEAFF.

This chain connects TRBV19 to TRBJ1-2; D is ambiguous. The length of the CDR3 is 13 residues. Germline V gives CDR1 LNHDA, CDR2 SQIVND (reference sequence). V was pared by 2 bases and J by 3 bases, with 7 bases between. CDR3 nucleotides: TGTGCCAGTAGTATATCTCCCTACTATGGCTACACCTTC. Translating it yields CASSISPYYGYTF.

The rearrangement joins TRBV3-1 (or the pseudogene TRBV3-2) to TRBJ2-6; no definite D call. V lost 2 bases and J 0 bases, leaving 5 bases between the germline ends. The CDR3 is 15 amino acids. Germline CDR1 is LGHDT and CDR2 is YNNKEL (reference sequence). CDR3 sequence reads: CASSQIFSGANVLTF. The CDR3 DNA is TGTGCCAGCAGCCAAATCTTCTCTGGGGCCAACGTCCTGACTTTC.

CDR3 nucleotides: TGTGCCATCAGGGGGGGGACAAGCACAGATACGCAGTATTTT. This translates into CAIRGGTSTDTQYF. The genes are TRBV10-3 and TRBJ2-3, with D maybe TRBD2 (7 bases). Germline CDR1 ENHRY, CDR2 SYGVKD. The CDR3 spans 14 residues. V was pared by 6 bases and J by 0 bases, with 10 bases between.

This clone was counted once. One end of the junction varies from germline; a read error may be responsible. The CDR3 is CASSQLNLETAAF. The DNA of the CDR3 is TGTGCCAGCAGCCAACTGAATCTCGAGACAGCAGCTTTT. V gene TRBV28 combines with J gene TRBJ1-3; D might be TRBD1 (5 bases). CDR1 and CDR2 from the germline V gene are MDHEN and SYDVKM. This CDR3 has 13 residues.

The count of this clone is one. This chain uses TRBV7-9 with TRBJ1-2; D is unresolved. Trimming stripped 2 bases from V and 4 bases from J, with 11 bases between. This CDR3 comprises 14 residues. In germline, CDR1 is SEHNR, CDR2 FQNEAQ (reference sequence). CDR3 loop: CASSLLGGGYGYTF. CDR3 DNA: TGTGCCAGCAGCTTATTGGGTGGAGGCTATGGCTACACCTTC.

This chain links TRBV5-1 with TRBJ2-7, with TRBD2 matching over 10 bases. Germline CDR1 is SGHRS and CDR2 is YFSETQ. This CDR3 is 15 amino acids long. The junction had 5 bases not matched to a gene; V was cut back by 3 bases and J by 2 bases. In DNA, the CDR3 is TGCGCCAGCAGCTGGACTAGCGGTGCCACCTACGAGCAGTACTTC. Protein product: CASSWTSGATYEQYF.

The chain links TRBV30 to TRBJ1-3, with a possible D match to TRBD1 (5 bases). Germline V lookup: CDR1 GTSNPN, CDR2 SVGIG (reference sequence). V was cut by 4 bases and J by 7 bases, with 14 bases left in between. This CDR3 has 13 residues. The CDR3 loop is CAWMEGIGNTIYF. The CDR3, as DNA: TGTGCCTGGATGGAGGGGATAGGGAACACCATATATTTT.